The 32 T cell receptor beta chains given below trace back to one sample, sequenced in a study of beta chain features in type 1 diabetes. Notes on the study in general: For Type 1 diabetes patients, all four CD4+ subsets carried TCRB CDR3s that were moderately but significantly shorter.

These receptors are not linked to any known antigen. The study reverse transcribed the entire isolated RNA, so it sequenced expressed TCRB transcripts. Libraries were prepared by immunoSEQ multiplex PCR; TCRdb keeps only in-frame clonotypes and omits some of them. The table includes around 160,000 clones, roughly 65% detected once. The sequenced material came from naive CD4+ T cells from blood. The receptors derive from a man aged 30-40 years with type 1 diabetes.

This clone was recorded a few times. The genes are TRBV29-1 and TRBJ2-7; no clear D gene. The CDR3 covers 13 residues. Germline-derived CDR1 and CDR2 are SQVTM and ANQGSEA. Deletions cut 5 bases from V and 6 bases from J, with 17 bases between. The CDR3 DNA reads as TGCAGCGTTAACGGGCTAGTCCCACGCGAGCAGTACTTC. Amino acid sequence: CSVNGLVPREQYF.

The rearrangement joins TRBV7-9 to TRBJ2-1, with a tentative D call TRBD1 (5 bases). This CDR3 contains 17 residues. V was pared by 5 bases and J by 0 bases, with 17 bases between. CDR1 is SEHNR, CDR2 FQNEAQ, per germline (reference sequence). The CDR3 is CASSPRKGLSSYNEQFF. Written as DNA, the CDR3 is TGTGCCAGCAGCCCCCGAAAGGGGCTGAGCTCCTACAATGAGCAGTTCTTC.

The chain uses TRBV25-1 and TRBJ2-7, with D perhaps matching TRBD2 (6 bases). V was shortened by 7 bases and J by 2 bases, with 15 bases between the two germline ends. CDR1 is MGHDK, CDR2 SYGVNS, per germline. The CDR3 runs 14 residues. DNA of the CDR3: TGTGCCAGCACCCCGGGGGAGAAAACCTACGAGCAGTACTTC. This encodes CASTPGEKTYEQYF.

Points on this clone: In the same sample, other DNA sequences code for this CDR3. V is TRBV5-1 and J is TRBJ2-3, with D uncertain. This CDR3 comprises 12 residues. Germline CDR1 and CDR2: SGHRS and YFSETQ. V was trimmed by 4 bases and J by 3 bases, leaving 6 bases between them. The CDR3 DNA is TGCGCCAGCAGCCTCGAGACAGATACGCAGTATTTT. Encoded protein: CASSLETDTQYF.

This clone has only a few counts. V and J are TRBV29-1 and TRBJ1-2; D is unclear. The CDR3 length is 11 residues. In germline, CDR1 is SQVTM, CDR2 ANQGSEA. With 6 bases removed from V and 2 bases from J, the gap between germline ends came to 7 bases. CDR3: CSVTANYGYTF. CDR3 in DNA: TGCAGCGTAACAGCGAACTATGGCTACACCTTC.

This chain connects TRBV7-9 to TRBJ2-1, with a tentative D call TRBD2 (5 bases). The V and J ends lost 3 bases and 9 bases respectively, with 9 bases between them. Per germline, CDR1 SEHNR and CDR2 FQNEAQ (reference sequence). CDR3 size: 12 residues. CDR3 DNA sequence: TGTGCCAGCAGCTTCGATGGGAGTGAGCAGTTCTTC. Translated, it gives CASSFDGSEQFF.

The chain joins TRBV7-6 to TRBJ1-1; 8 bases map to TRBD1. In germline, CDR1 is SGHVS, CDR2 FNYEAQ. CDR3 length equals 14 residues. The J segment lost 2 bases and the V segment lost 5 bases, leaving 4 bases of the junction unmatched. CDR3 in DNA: TGTGCCAGCAGCCCGACAGGGGACAACACTGAAGCTTTCTTT. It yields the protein CASSPTGDNTEAFF. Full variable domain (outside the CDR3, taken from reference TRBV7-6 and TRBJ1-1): GAGVSQSPRYKVTKRGQDVALRCDPISGHVSLYWYRQALGQGPEFLTYFNYEAQQDKSGLPNDRFSAERPEGSISTLTIQRTEQRDSAMYRCASSPTGDNTEAFFGQGTRLTVV.

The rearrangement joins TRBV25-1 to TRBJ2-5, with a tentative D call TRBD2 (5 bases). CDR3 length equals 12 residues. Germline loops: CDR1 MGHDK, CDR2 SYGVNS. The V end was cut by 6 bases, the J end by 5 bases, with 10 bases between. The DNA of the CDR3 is TGTGCCAGCAGCCGAGGGTTGGAGACCCAGTACTTC. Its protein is CASSRGLETQYF.

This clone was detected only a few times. CDR3 bases: TGTGCCAGCAGCGCCGTGGGGGAAACAGATACGCAGTATTTT. Protein sequence: CASSAVGETDTQYF. The rearrangement links TRBV9 to TRBJ2-3, with D perhaps TRBD1 or TRBD2 (5 bases each). The ends were cut back, 3 bases at V and 3 bases at J, with 11 bases in the middle. Germline V gene sequence: CDR1 SGDLS, CDR2 YYNGEE. This CDR3 has 14 residues. The variable domain in full, with the rest retrieved from reference TRBV9 and TRBJ2-3, is DSGVTQTPKHLITATGQRVTLRCSPRSGDLSVYWYQQSLDQGLQFLIQYYNGEERAKGNILERFSAQQFPDLHSELNLSSLELGDSALYFCASSAVGETDTQYFGPGTRLTVL.

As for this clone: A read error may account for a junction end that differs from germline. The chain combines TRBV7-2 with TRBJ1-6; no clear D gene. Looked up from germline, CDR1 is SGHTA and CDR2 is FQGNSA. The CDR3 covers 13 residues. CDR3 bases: TGCTCCCCGGCAGGACCAATAAACTCACCCCTCCACTTT. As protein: CSPAGPINSPLHF.

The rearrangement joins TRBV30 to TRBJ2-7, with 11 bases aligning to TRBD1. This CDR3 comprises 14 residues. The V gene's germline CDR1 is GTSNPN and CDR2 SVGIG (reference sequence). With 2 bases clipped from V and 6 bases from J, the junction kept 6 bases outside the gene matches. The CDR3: CAWSRGQGEGEQYF. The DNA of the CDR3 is TGTGCCTGGAGTAGGGGACAGGGGGAAGGCGAGCAGTACTTC.

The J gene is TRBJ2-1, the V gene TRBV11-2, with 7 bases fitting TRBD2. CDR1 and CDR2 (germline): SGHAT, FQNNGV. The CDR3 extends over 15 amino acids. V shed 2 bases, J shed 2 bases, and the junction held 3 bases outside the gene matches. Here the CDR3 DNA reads TGTGCCAGCAGCTTAACGGGGGGAGCCTACAATGAGCAGTTCTTC. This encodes CASSLTGGAYNEQFF.

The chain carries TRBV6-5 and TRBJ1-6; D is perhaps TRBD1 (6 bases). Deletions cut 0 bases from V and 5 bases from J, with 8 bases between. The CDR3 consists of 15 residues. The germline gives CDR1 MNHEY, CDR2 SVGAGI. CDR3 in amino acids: CASSYSYRDNSPLHF. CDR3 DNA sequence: TGTGCCAGCAGTTACTCGTACAGGGATAATTCACCCCTCCACTTT.

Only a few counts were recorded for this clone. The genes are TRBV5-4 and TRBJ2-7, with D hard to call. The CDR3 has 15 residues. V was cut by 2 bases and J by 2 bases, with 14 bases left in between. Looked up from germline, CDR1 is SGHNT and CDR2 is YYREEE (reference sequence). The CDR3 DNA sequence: TGTGCCAGCAGCTTCGACATTCTCGGTCCCTACGAGCAGTACTTC. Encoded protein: CASSFDILGPYEQYF.

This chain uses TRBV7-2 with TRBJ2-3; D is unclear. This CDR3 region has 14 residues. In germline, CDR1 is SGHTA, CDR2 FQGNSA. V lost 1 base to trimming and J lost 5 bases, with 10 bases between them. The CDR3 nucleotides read TGTGCCAGCAGCTTAGGACTGCCCCGAGATACGCAGTATTTT. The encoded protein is CASSLGLPRDTQYF.

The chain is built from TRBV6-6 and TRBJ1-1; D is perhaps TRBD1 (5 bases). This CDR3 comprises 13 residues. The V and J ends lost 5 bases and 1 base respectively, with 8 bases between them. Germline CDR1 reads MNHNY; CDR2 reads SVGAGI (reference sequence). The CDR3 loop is CASSAQGNTEAFF. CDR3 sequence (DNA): TGTGCCAGCAGTGCCCAGGGGAACACTGAAGCTTTCTTT.

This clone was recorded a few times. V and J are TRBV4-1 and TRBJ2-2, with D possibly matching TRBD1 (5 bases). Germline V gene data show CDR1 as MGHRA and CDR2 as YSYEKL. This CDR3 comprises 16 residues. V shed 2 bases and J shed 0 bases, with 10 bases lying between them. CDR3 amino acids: CASSQQTETNTGELFF. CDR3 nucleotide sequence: TGCGCCAGCAGCCAACAGACAGAGACGAACACCGGGGAGCTGTTTTTT.

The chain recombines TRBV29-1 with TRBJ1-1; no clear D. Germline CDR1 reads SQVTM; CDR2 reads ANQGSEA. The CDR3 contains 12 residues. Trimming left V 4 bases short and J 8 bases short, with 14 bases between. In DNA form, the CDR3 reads TGCAGCGTTGCAGGAAAAGGAGTGGAAGCTTTCTTT. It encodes CSVAGKGVEAFF.

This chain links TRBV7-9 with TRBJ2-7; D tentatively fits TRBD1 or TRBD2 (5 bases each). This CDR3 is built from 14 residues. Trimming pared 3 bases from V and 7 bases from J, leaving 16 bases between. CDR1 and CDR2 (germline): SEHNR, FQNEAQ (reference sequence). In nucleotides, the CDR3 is TGTGCCAGCAGCTTTGGGCTGGGGACGGCAGAGCAGTACTTC. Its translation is CASSFGLGTAEQYF. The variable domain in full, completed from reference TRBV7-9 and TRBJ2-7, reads DTGVSQNPRHKITKRGQNVTFRCDPISEHNRLYWYRQTLGQGPEFLTYFQNEAQLEKSRLLSDRFSAERPKGSFSTLEIQRTEQGDSAMYLCASSFGLGTAEQYFGPGTRLTVT.

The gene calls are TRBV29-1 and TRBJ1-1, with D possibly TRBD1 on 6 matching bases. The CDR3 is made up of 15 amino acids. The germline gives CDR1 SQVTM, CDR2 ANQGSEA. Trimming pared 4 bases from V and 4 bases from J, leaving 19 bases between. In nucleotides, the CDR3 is TGCAGCGTTGTCGTCCTTGGCAGGGGAGGCACTGAAGCTTTCTTT. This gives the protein CSVVVLGRGGTEAFF. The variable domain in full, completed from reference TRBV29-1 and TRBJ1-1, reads SAVISQKPSRDICQRGTSLTIQCQVDSQVTMMFWYRQQPGQSLTLIATANQGSEATYESGFVIDKFPISRPNLTFSTLTVSNMSPEDSSIYLCSVVVLGRGGTEAFFGQGTRLTVV.

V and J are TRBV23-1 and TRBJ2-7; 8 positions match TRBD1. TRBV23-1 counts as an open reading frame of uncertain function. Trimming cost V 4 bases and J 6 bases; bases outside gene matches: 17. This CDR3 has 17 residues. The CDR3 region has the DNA TGCGCCAGCAGTCGGGCAGGATTGGCGGACAGGGCCCCCGAGCAGTACTTC. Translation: CASSRAGLADRAPEQYF.

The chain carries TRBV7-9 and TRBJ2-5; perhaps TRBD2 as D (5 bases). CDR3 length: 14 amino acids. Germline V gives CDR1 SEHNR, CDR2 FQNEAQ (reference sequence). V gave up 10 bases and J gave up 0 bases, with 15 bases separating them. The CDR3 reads CAIGKQPNQETQYF. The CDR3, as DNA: TGTGCCATCGGGAAACAGCCGAACCAAGAGACCCAGTACTTC.

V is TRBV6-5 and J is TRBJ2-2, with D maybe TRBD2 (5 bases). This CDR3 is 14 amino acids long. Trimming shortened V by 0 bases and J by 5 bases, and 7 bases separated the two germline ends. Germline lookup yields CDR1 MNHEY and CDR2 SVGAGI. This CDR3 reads CASSYSRDTGELFF. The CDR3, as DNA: TGTGCCAGCAGTTACTCACGGGATACCGGGGAGCTGTTTTTT.

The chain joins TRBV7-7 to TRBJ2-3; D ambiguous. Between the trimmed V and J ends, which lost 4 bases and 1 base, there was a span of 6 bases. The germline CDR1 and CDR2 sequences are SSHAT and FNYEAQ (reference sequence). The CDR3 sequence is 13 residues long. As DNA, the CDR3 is TGTGCCAGCAGCTGGTCAGGCACAGATACGCAGTATTTT. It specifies CASSWSGTDTQYF.

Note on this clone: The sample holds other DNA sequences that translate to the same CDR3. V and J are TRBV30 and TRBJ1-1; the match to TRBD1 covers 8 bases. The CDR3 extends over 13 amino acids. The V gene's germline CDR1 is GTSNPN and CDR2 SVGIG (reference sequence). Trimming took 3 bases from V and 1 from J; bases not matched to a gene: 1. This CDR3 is CAWSGQGNTEAFF. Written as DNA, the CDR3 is TGTGCCTGGAGCGGACAGGGGAACACTGAAGCTTTCTTT.

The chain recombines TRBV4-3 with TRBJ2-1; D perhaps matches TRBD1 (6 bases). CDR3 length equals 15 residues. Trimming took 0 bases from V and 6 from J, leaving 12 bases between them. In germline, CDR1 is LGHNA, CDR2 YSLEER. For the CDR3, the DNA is TGCGCCAGCAGCCAAGAGGCAGGGGCTGGCAATGAGCAGTTCTTC. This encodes CASSQEAGAGNEQFF.

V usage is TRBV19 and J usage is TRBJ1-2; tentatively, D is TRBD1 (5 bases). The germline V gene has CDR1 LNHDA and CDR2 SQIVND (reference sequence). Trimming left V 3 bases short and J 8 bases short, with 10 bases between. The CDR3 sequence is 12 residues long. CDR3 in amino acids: CASSMAGTGYTF. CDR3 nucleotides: TGTGCCAGTAGTATGGCGGGGACCGGCTACACCTTC.

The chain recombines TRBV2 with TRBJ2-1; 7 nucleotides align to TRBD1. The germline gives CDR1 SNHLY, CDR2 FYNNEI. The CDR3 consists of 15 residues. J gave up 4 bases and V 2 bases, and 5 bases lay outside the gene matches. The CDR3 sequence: CASSESGTVYNEQFF. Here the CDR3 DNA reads TGTGCCAGCAGTGAATCCGGGACAGTGTACAATGAGCAGTTCTTC.

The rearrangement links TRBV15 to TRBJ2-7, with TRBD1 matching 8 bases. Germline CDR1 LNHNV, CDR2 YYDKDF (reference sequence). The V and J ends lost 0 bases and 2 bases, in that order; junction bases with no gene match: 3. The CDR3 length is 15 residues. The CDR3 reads CATSRERGQAYEQYF. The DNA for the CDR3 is TGTGCCACCAGCAGAGAGAGGGGACAGGCCTACGAGCAGTACTTC.

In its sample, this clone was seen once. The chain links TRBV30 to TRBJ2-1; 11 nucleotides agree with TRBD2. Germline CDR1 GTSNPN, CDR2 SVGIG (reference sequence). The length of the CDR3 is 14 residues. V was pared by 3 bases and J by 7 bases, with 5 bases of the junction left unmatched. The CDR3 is CAWRLAGAPNEQFF. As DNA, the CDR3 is TGTGCCTGGAGACTAGCGGGGGCTCCAAATGAGCAGTTCTTC.

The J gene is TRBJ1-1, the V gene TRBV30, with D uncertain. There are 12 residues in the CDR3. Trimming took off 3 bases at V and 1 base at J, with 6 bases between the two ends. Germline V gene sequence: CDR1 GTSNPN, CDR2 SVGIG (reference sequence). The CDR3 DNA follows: TGTGCCTGGAGCCGGCAGAACACTGAAGCTTTCTTT. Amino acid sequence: CAWSRQNTEAFF. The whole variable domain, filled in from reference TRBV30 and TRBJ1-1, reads SQTIHQWPATLVQPVGSPLSLECTVEGTSNPNLYWYRQAAGRGLQLLFYSVGIGQISSEVPQNLSASRPQDRQFILSSKKLLLSDSGFYLCAWSRQNTEAFFGQGTRLTVV.

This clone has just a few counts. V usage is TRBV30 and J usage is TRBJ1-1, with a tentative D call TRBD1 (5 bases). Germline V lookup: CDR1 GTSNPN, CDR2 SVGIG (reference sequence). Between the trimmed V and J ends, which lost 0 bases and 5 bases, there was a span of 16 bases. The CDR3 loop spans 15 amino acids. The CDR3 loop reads CAWSVWRGVGTEAFF. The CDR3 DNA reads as TGTGCCTGGAGTGTATGGAGGGGTGTCGGGACTGAAGCTTTCTTT.